Listed below are T cell receptor beta chains from one sample, sequenced in a study of cytomegalovirus exposure and HLA in healthy donors. Only in-frame clones appear in the TCRdb table, and some are missing; sequencing was by immunoSEQ multiplex PCR. Of under 250,000 clones listed, approximately 87% are singletons. Input material: PBMCs. The receptors were sampled from a man aged 18 to 30 in good health and CMV-seronegative. Both conserved end residues are part of each CDR3. D genes are given only for firm matches. Size values are once, few and many counts, or a class for expanded clones, and some rows have none.

TGCGCCAGCAGCCAAGATCGGACTAGCAATGGCATTCAGTACTTC,CASSQDRTSNGIQYF,TRBV4-3,TRBJ2-4,TRBD2,-
TGCGCCAGCAGCTCTCCCACCTATGAGCGGGGTCCCTACGAGCAGTACTTC,CASSSPTYERGPYEQYF,TRBV5-1,TRBJ2-7,TRBD2,-
TGTGCCACCACCCCTAGCGGCTACAATGAGCAGTTCTTC,CATTPSGYNEQFF,TRBV15,TRBJ2-1,TRBD2,-
TGTGCCAGCAGTTACTCAGGGGAAGATGGCTACACCTTC,CASSYSGEDGYTF,TRBV6-5,TRBJ1-2,-,once
TGCAGCGCCGGACAGGGGACCCAAAACATTCAGTACTTC,CSAGQGTQNIQYF,TRBV29-1,TRBJ2-4,TRBD1,-
TGTGCCAGCAGTTTACGCAGGGGATTGGACACTGAAGCTTTCTTT,CASSLRRGLDTEAFF,TRBV28,TRBJ1-1,-,-
TGTGCAAGTCGCTTAGACAATCATCCTGAAGCTTTCTTT,CASRLDNHPEAFF,TRBV12-2,TRBJ1-1,-,once
TGCGCCAGCAGCCCTCGGACAGCAACTAATGAAAAACTGTTTTTT,CASSPRTATNEKLFF,TRBV4-1,TRBJ1-4,-,-
TGTGCCACCAGCAGAGATAGGACTAGCGGCCAAGAGACCCAGTACTTC,CATSRDRTSGQETQYF,TRBV15,TRBJ2-5,TRBD2,once
TGTGCCAGCAGCTTGATCGGGGTGCCTGAAGCTTTCTTT,CASSLIGVPEAFF,TRBV11-2,TRBJ1-1,-,-
TGTGCCAGTAGTGGGGGGGGCGCGGGCAATCAGCCCCAGCATTTT,CASSGGGAGNQPQHF,TRBV19,TRBJ1-5,-,-
TGTGCCAGCAGCTGTTCCGAAGGGGGTGCTTACGAGCAGTACTTC,CASSCSEGGAYEQYF,TRBV7-3,TRBJ2-7,-,-
TGTGCCAGCAGTGATGGGGGGGAGGACTACGAGCAGTACTTC,CASSDGGEDYEQYF,TRBV7-9,TRBJ2-7,TRBD2,-